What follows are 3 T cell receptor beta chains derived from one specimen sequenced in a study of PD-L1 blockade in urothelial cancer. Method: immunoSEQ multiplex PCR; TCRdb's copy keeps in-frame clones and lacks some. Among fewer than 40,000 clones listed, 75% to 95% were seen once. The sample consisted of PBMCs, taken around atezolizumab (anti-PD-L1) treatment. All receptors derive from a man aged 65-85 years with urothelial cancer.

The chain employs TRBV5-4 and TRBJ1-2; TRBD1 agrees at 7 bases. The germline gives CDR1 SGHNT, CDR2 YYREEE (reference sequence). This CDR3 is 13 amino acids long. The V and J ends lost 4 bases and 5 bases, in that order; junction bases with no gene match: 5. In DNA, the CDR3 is TGTGCCAGCAGCGGAGGGACAGAATATGGCTACACCTTC. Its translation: CASSGGTEYGYTF.

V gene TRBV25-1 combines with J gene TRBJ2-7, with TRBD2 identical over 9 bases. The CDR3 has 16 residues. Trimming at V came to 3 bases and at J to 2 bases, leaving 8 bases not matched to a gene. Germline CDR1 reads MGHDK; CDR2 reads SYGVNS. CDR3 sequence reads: CASSEATSGLTYEQYF. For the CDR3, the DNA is TGTGCCAGCAGTGAGGCTACTAGCGGGTTAACCTACGAGCAGTACTTC.

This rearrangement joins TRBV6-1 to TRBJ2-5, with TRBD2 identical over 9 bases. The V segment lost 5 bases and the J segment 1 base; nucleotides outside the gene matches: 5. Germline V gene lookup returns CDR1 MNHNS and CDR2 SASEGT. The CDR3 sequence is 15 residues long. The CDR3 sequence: CASSTVAGAQETQYF. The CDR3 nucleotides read TGTGCCAGCAGTACGGTAGCGGGGGCCCAAGAGACCCAGTACTTC.